The present T cell receptor beta chain was sequenced within a study of CD8 T cells in Susac syndrome. RNA was extracted with the RNeasy kit, and a quantity of roughly 0.5 to 1 ug was reverse transcribed using random hexamers. From the immunoSEQ multiplex PCR reads, TCRdb called clonotypes with MiXCR, one entry per CDR3 protein. The repertoire consists of about 190,000 distinct CDR3 sequences, with roughly 94% occurring once and the leading ten covering roughly 0.15%. Points from the study as a whole: The study recognized that its TCR sequencing and HLA analysis covered a relatively small number of individuals.

The CDR3 is 17 residues long. Per the germline V gene, CDR1 is LGHDT and CDR2 is YNNKEL (reference sequence). V gave up 0 bases and J gave up 8 bases, with 19 bases separating them. TCR beta was sequenced from blood CD8+ and CD4+ T cells. In contrast to the negatively isolated CD8+ and CD4+ T cells, TEMRA cells were FACS-enriched. For this clonotype: Its antigen is currently unknown.

This sequence originates from a human donor with Susac syndrome. The rearrangement joins TRBV3-1 to TRBJ2-2; D may correspond to TRBD1 or TRBD2 (5 bases each). The material sequenced was CD8+ T cells from PBMCs. The DNA of the CDR3 is TGTGCCAGCAGCCAAGATATTAACTATCCGGGGCCAGGGGAGCTGTTTTTT. It translates to CASSQDINYPGPGELFF. The entire variable domain, with the rest obtained from reference TRBV3-1 and TRBJ2-2, is as follows: DTAVSQTPKYLVTQMGNDKSIKCEQNLGHDTMYWYKQDSKKFLKIMFSYNNKELIINETVPNRFSPKSPDKAHLNLHINSLELGDSAVYFCASSQDINYPGPGELFFGEGSRLTVL.